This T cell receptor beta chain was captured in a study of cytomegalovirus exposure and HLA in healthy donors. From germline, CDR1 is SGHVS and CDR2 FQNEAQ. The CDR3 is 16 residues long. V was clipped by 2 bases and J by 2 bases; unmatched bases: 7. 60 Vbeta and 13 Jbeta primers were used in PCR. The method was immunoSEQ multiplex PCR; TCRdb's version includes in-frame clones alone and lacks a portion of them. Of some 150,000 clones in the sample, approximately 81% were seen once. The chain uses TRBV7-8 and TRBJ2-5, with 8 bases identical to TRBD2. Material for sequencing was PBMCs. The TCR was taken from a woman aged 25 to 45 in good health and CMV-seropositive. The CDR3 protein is CASSLFFTGGQETQYF. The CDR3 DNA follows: TGTGCCAGCAGCTTATTTTTTACGGGGGGGCAAGAGACCCAGTACTTC.